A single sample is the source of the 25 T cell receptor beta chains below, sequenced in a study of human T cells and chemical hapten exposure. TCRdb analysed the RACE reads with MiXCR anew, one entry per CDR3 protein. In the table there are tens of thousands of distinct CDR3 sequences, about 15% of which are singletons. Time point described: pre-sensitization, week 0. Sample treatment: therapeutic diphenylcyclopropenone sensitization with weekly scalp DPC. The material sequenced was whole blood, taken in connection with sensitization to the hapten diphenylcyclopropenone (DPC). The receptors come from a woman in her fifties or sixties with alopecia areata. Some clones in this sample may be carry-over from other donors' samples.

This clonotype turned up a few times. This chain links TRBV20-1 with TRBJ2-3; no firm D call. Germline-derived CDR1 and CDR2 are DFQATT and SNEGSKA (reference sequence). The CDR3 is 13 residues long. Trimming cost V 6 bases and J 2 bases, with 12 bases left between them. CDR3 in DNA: TGCAGTGCCCCCGTCGGCGTCACAGATACGCAGTATTTT. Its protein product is CSAPVGVTDTQYF.

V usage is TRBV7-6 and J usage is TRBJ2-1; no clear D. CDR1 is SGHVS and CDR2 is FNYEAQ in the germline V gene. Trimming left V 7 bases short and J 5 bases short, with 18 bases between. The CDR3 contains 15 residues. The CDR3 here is CASTRMRESDNEQFF. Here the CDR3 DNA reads TGTGCCAGCACCCGAATGAGAGAGTCCGACAATGAGCAGTTCTTC.

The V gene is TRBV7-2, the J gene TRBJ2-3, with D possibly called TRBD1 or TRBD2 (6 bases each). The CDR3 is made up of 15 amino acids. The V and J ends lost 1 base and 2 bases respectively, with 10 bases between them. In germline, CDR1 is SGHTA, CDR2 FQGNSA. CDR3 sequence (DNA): TGTGCCAGCAGCTTAGGAGGGGGGATCACAGATACGCAGTATTTT. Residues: CASSLGGGITDTQYF.

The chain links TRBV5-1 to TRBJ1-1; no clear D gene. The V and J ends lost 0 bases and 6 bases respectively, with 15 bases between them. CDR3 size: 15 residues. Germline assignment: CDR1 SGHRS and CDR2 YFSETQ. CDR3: CASSLGGLSLAEAFF. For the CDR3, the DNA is TGCGCCAGCAGCTTGGGAGGACTTTCATTGGCTGAAGCTTTCTTT. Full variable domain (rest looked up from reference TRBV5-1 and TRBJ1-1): KAGVTQTPRYLIKTRGQQVTLSCSPISGHRSVSWYQQTPGQGLQFLFEYFSETQRNKGNFPGRFSGRQFSNSRSEMNVSTLELGDSALYLCASSLGGLSLAEAFFGQGTRLTVV.

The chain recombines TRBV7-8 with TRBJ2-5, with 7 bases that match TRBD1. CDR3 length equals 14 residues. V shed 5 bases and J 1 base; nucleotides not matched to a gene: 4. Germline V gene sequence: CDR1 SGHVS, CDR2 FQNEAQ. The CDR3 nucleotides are TGTGCCAGCAGCAGGGGGCGGACCCAAGAGACCCAGTACTTC. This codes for CASSRGRTQETQYF.

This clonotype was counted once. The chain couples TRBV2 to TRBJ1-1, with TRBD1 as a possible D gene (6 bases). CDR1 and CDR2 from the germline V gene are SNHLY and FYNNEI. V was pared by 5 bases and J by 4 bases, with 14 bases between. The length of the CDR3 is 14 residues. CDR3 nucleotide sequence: TGTGCCAGCAGTTCCAACAGGGCTTCCACTGAAGCTTTCTTT. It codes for CASSSNRASTEAFF. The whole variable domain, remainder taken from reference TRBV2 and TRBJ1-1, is EPEVTQTPSHQVTQMGQEVILRCVPISNHLYFYWYRQILGQKVEFLVSFYNNEISEKSEIFDDQFSVERPDGSNFTLKIRSTKLEDSAMYFCASSSNRASTEAFFGQGTRLTVV.

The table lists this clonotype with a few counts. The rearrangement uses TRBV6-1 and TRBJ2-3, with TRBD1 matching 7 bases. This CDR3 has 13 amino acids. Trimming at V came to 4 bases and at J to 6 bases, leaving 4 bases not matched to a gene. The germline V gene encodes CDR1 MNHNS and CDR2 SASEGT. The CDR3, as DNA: TGTGCCAGCAGTGTCCAGGGGGTGGATACGCAGTATTTT. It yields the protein CASSVQGVDTQYF.

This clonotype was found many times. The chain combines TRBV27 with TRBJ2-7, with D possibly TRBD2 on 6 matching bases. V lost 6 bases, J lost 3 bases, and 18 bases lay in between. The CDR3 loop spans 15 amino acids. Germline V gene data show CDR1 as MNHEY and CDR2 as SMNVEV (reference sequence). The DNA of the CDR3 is TGTGCCAGCAGATTCCACGCGGAGGGTTTCTACGAGCAGTACTTC. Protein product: CASRFHAEGFYEQYF.

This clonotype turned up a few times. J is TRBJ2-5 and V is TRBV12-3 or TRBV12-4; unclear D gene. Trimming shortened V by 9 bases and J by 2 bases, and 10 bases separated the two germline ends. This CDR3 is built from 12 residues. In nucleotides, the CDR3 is TGTGCCAGTGGACGGCAGCAAGAGACCCAGTACTTC. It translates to CASGRQQETQYF.

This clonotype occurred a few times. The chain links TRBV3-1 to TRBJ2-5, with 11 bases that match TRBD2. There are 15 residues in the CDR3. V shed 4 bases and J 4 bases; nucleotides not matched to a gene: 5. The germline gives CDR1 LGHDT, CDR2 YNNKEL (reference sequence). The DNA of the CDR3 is TGTGCCAGCAGCCTCTGGACTAGCGGGCGAGAGACCCAGTACTTC. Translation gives CASSLWTSGRETQYF.

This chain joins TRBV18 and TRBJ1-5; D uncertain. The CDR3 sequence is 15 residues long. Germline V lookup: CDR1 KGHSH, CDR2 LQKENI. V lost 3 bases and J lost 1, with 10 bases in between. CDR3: CASSPLGVSNQPQHF. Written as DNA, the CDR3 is TGTGCCAGCTCACCCCTCGGGGTCAGCAATCAGCCCCAGCATTTT.

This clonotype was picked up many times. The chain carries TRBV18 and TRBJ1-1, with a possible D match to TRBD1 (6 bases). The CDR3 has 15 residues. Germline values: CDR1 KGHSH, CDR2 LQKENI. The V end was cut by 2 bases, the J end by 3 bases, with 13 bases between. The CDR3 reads CASSPTGNRDTEAFF. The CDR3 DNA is TGTGCCAGCTCACCAACAGGGAACAGGGACACTGAAGCTTTCTTT.

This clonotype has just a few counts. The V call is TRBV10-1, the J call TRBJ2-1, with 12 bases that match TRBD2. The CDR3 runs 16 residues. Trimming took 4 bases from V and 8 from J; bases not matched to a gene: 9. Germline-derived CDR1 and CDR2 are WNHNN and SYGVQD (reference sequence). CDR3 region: CASSVMTSGSQDEQFF. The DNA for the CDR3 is TGCGCCAGCAGTGTGATGACTAGCGGGAGTCAGGATGAGCAGTTCTTC.

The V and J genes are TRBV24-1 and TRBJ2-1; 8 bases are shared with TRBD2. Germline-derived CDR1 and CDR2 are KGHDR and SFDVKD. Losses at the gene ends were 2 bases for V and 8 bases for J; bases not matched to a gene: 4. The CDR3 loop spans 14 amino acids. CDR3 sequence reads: CATSDSLAGYEQFF. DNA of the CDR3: TGTGCCACCAGTGATTCATTAGCGGGATATGAGCAGTTCTTC.

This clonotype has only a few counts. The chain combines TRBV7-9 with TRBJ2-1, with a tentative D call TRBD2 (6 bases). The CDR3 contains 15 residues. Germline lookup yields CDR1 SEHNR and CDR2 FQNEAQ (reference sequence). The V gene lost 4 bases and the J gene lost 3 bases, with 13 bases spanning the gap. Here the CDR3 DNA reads TGTGCCAGCAGCTCGGACTATCAGGGCTACAATGAGCAGTTCTTC. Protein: CASSSDYQGYNEQFF.

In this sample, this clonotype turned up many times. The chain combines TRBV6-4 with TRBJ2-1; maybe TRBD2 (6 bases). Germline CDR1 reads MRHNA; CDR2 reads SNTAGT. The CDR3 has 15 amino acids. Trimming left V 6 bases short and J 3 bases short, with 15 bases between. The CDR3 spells CASRREWSDYNEQFF. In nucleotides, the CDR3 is TGTGCCAGCAGACGGGAGTGGAGCGACTACAATGAGCAGTTCTTC.

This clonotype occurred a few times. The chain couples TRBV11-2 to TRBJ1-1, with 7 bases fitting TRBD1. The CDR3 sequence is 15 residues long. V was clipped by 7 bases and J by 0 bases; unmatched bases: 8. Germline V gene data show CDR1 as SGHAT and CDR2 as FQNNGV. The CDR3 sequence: CASIVMGQLNTEAFF. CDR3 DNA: TGTGCCAGCATCGTTATGGGACAGCTGAACACTGAAGCTTTCTTT. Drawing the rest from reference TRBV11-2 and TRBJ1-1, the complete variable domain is EAGVAQSPRYKIIEKRQSVAFWCNPISGHATLYWYQQILGQGPKLLIQFQNNGVVDDSQLPKDRFSAERLKGVDSTLKIQPAKLEDSAVYLCASIVMGQLNTEAFFGQGTRLTVV.

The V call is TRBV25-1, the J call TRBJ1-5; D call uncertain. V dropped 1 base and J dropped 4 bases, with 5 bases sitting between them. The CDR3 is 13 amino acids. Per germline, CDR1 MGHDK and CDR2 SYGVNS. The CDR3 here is CASSEFGNQPQHF. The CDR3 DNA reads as TGTGCCAGCAGTGAATTTGGAAATCAGCCCCAGCATTTT.

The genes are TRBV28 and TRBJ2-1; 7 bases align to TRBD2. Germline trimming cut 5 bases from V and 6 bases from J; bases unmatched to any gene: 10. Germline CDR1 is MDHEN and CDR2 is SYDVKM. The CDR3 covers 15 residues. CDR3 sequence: CASSALGGRPNEQFF. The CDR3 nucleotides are TGTGCCAGCAGTGCACTCGGCGGGAGACCCAATGAGCAGTTCTTC.

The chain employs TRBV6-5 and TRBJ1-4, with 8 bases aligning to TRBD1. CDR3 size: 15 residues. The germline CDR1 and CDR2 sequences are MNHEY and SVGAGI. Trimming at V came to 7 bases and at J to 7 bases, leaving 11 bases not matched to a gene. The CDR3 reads CASNIGQGRSEKLFF. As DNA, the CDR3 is TGTGCCAGCAATATTGGACAGGGAAGGAGTGAAAAACTGTTTTTT.

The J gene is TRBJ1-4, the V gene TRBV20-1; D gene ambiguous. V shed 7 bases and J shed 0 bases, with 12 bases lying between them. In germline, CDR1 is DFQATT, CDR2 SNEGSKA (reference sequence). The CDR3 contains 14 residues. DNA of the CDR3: TGCAGTGGACGACGGGGAGCAACTAATGAAAAACTGTTTTTT. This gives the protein CSGRRGATNEKLFF.

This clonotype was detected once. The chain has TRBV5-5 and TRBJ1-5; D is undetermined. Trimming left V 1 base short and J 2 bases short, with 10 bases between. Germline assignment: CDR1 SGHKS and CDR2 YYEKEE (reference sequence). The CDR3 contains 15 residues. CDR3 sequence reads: CASSLRGDGNQPQHF. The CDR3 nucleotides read TGTGCCAGCAGCTTGCGCGGGGATGGCAATCAGCCCCAGCATTTT.

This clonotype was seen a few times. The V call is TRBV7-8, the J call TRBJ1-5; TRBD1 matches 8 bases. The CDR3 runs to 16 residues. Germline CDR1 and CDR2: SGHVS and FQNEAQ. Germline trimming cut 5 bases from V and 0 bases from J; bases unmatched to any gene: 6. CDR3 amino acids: CASSGGTGFSNQPQHF. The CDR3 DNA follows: TGTGCCAGCAGCGGCGGGACAGGTTTTAGCAATCAGCCCCAGCATTTT.

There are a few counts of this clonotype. CDR3 sequence reads: CASSLEASRRDTQYF. The CDR3 nucleotides are TGTGCCAGCAGCTTAGAGGCCTCCCGGCGAGATACGCAGTATTTT. V is TRBV7-2 and J is TRBJ2-3; D ambiguous. This CDR3 contains 15 residues. The germline gives CDR1 SGHTA, CDR2 FQGNSA. Trimming shortened V by 1 base and J by 5 bases, and 13 bases separated the two germline ends.

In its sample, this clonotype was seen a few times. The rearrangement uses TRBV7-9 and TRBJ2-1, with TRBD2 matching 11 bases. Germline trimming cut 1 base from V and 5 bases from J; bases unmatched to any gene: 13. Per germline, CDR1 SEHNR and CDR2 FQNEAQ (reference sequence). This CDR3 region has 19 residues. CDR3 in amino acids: CASSLVTSGRRRNHNEQFF. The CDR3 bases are TGTGCCAGCAGCTTAGTCACTAGCGGGAGACGTCGGAACCACAATGAGCAGTTCTTC. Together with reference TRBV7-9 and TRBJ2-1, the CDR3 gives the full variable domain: DTGVSQNPRHKITKRGQNVTFRCDPISEHNRLYWYRQTLGQGPEFLTYFQNEAQLEKSRLLSDRFSAERPKGSFSTLEIQRTEQGDSAMYLCASSLVTSGRRRNHNEQFFGPGTRLTVL.